This TCR beta chain stems from a study of molecular identifiers for immune sequencing clone quantification. A note on this clonotype: The antigen remains unidentified.

Library preparation followed earlier protocols using designated TCR primers. TCRdb reanalysed the PCR reads using MiXCR and keeps one entry per CDR3 protein. The data contain tens of thousands of distinct CDR3 sequences, 24% of them singletons. Construction of naive CD8 libraries employed about 17,000 to 1,100,000 sorted cells together with 10%, 30% or 50% RNA. Study-wide results and limits: Identical TCR molecules sharing a barcode could underestimate highly expanded clone sizes.

With 6 bases clipped from V and 3 bases from J, the junction kept 9 bases outside the gene matches. Germline CDR1 and CDR2: KGHSH and LQKENI. This CDR3 has 16 amino acids. The chain joins TRBV18 to TRBJ2-1; the match to TRBD1 covers 9 bases. The sequence derives from a human donor in good health. Some libraries in this study had Jurkat cell RNA spiked in. Sequencing input: naive CD8+ T cells from blood, with Jurkat cell RNA spiked in. Sample subset: FACS-sorted CD8+CD4-CCR7+CD45RA+ naive T cells. The DNA of the CDR3 is TGTGCCAGCTCCTCAAAGACAGGGGGAGACTACAATGAGCAGTTCTTC. Protein product: CASSSKTGGDYNEQFF.